This entry describes one T cell receptor (beta chain). The data derive from a study of T cell responses to AZD1222 COVID-19 vaccine. This CDR3 region has 15 residues. Germline CDR1 is MNHEY and CDR2 is SVGAGI. V lost 7 bases, J lost 5 bases, and 20 bases lay in between. Assay used: immunoSEQ multiplex PCR; TCRdb lists only in-frame clones, some missing. The sample holds more than 110,000 clones, over 90% seen once. The material sequenced was peripheral blood, taken on day 0 of AZD1222 vaccination. This chain uses TRBV6-5 with TRBJ1-2, with D unresolved. The TCR comes from an adult in good health. Here the CDR3 reads CASILTDRTVYGYTF. CDR3 sequence (DNA): TGTGCCAGCATACTTACGGACCGCACCGTATATGGCTACACCTTC.